The rows below give T cell receptor beta chains drawn from one sample of a study of shared clonotypes between healthy human individuals. Libraries were prepared by immunoSEQ multiplex PCR; TCRdb keeps only in-frame clonotypes and omits some of them. The table shows a few million clones, with around 90% occurring only once. Sequenced sample: naive CD4+ T cells sorted from blood. The receptors were sampled from a man aged 18 to 30 in good health. CDR3s include the opening cysteine and the closing phenylalanine or tryptophan. The D gene is left open where the match is weak. Expanded clones are given a class, and other clones once, few, many or no size at all.

clone size,J gene,V gene,D gene,CDR3 DNA,CDR3 protein
-,TRBJ2-1,TRBV9,-,TGTGCCAGCAGCCGAGGGTCCTTCCCCCTATCGGGGGCCTACAATGAGCAGTTCTTC,CASSRGSFPLSGAYNEQFF
-,TRBJ2-2,TRBV18,TRBD1,TGTGCCAGCTCATCTGGACAGGGGACCGGGGAGCTGTTTTTT,CASSSGQGTGELFF
-,TRBJ2-5,TRBV9,TRBD2,TGTGCCAGCAGCGTAGCAACTAGCGGGGTTCAAGAGACCCAGTACTTC,CASSVATSGVQETQYF
once,TRBJ1-2,TRBV6-1,-,TGTGCCAGCAGTGAAGCACCACAGGTTATGTATGGCTACACCTTC,CASSEAPQVMYGYTF
-,TRBJ1-2,TRBV28,-,TGTGCCACCGGGCCTGGCGGAAAGTATGGCTACACCTTC,CATGPGGKYGYTF
-,TRBJ2-6,TRBV5-1,-,TGCGCCAGCAGCTTGTTCTCTACGGCCACTGTGGGGGCCAACGTCCTGACTTTC,CASSLFSTATVGANVLTF
-,TRBJ2-7,TRBV5-1,-,TGCGCCAGCAGCTTGCTCGGGTCTCAAGTTTACGAGCAGTACTTC,CASSLLGSQVYEQYF
-,TRBJ2-7,TRBV6-5,TRBD2,TGTGCCAGCAAAGGGGAGGGCTACGAGCAGTACTTC,CASKGEGYEQYF
once,TRBJ1-2,TRBV19,-,TGTGCCAGTAGTATCAGGGTCCCCTCTGGCTACACCTTC,CASSIRVPSGYTF
-,TRBJ2-6,TRBV10-3,-,TGTGCCATCAGGGCGCAAAGGGAAGAGGGAATCGGGGCTGGGGCCAACGTCCTGACTTTC,CAIRAQREEGIGAGANVLTF
-,TRBJ1-4,TRBV4-1,TRBD1,TGCGCCAGCAGCCAAGTGCAGGGGGCGAATGAAAAACTGTTTTTT,CASSQVQGANEKLFF
-,TRBJ1-3,TRBV7-2,-,TGTGCCAGCAGCGAACGGACGGCTGGAAACACCATATATTTT,CASSERTAGNTIYF
-,TRBJ1-2,TRBV29-1,-,TGCAGCGTTGCACAGGGCGGGGGCTACACCTTC,CSVAQGGGYTF
-,TRBJ2-4,TRBV2,-,TGTGCCAGTGGCGAGCAGGAAAACATTCAGTACTTC,CASGEQENIQYF
-,TRBJ2-3,TRBV27,-,TGTGCCAGCAGTTTGACAGGTAGAAACACAGATACGCAGTATTTT,CASSLTGRNTDTQYF
once,TRBJ1-5,TRBV21-1,-,TGTGCCAGCAGCAAACGAGGTGCAGGGGGCGCTCAGTTTAGCAATCAGCCCCAGCATTTT,CASSKRGAGGAQFSNQPQHF
once,TRBJ2-2,TRBV30,-,TGTGCCTGGAGAGGAGGGCCTAACACCGGGGAGCTGTTTTTT,CAWRGGPNTGELFF
-,TRBJ2-7,TRBV21-1,-,TGTGCCATCCACAGGGGGTCCTCCTACGAGCAGTACTTC,CAIHRGSSYEQYF
-,TRBJ2-6,TRBV7-7,TRBD1,TGTGCTAGCAGACTCGACAGGGCTGGGGCCAACGTCCTGACTTTC,CASRLDRAGANVLTF
-,TRBJ2-3,TRBV10-3,-,TGTGCCATCAGTGAAAACCGCCAGGGTAGCACAGATACGCAGTATTTT,CAISENRQGSTDTQYF
once,TRBJ2-7,TRBV18,TRBD1,TGTGCCAGCTCACCGAGGACAGGGGGCTACGAGCAGTACTTC,CASSPRTGGYEQYF
-,TRBJ1-2,TRBV4-1,-,TGCGCCAGCAGCCACGGCTACACGGGAAACTATGGCTACACCTTC,CASSHGYTGNYGYTF
-,TRBJ2-7,TRBV10-3,TRBD2,TGTGCCATCACCGAAGCGGGGGTGGGCTACGAGCAGTACTTC,CAITEAGVGYEQYF
-,TRBJ1-2,TRBV18,-,TGTGCCAGCTCACCGGAGACAGGAAACTATGGCTACACCTTC,CASSPETGNYGYTF
few,TRBJ1-4,TRBV5-1,-,TGCGCCAGCAGTACAGGCCAGGCTGGTGAAAAACTGTTTTTT,CASSTGQAGEKLFF
-,TRBJ1-6,TRBV6-1,-,TGTGCCAGCAGTGAGGCTTTACCCCTCCACTTT,CASSEALPLHF
-,TRBJ2-1,TRBV5-1,-,TGCGCCAGCAGCTTGGTGGGGGACACCTGGGTCTATGAGCAGTTCTTC,CASSLVGDTWVYEQFF
once,TRBJ2-2,TRBV9,-,TGTGCCAGCAGCGTAGTGGCCGGGAACGCCGGGGAGCTGTTTTTT,CASSVVAGNAGELFF
once,TRBJ1-4,TRBV6-1,TRBD1,TGTGCCAGCACCGAGAGGGGGCCGGGTGAAAAACTGTTTTTT,CASTERGPGEKLFF
-,TRBJ1-5,TRBV9,TRBD1,TGTGCCAGCAGCCCGGGACAGATCAATCAGCCCCAGCATTTT,CASSPGQINQPQHF
once,TRBJ2-7,TRBV30,TRBD1,TGTGCCGGAAGACAGGGAAACTACGAGCAGTACTTC,CAGRQGNYEQYF
-,TRBJ1-4,TRBV7-6,-,TGTGCCAGCAGCTCCCTCCCATTAGGACTCGGAGAAAAACTGTTTTTT,CASSSLPLGLGEKLFF
-,TRBJ2-1,TRBV30,-,TGTGCCTGGAGTGTACTAGAAAATGAGCAGTTCTTC,CAWSVLENEQFF
-,TRBJ2-3,TRBV4-2,TRBD1,TGTGCCAGCAGCCAAGAAGGACAGGGGGCGGGAGATACGCAGTATTTT,CASSQEGQGAGDTQYF
-,TRBJ2-7,TRBV5-1,-,TGCGCCAGCAGCTTAGACCGGGCGCACCCCTACGAGCAGTACTTC,CASSLDRAHPYEQYF
-,TRBJ1-2,TRBV6-1,-,TGTGCCAGCAGTGAAAGGACATCTCCTAACTATGGCTACACCTTC,CASSERTSPNYGYTF
-,TRBJ2-3,TRBV19,-,TGTGCCAGTAGCCCGACTAGTTTAACAGATACGCAGTATTTT,CASSPTSLTDTQYF
few,TRBJ1-5,TRBV6-1,-,TGTGCCAGCAGTGTGGGTACAGGAGTTAGTCAGCCCCAGCATTTT,CASSVGTGVSQPQHF
-,TRBJ2-6,TRBV2,TRBD1,TGTGCCAGCAGGGGACAGGGCAGCTCTGGGGCCAACGTCCTGACTTTC,CASRGQGSSGANVLTF
-,TRBJ1-2,TRBV7-9,-,TGTGCCAGCAGCTTAGCGGCAGCGTATGGCTACACCTTC,CASSLAAAYGYTF
-,TRBJ2-1,TRBV9,TRBD2,TGTGCCAGCAGCGTAATTAGCGGGGCTGGCTACAATGAGCAGTTCTTC,CASSVISGAGYNEQFF
-,TRBJ1-2,TRBV4-1,-,TGCGCCAGCAGCCAAGATGGTGGATATGGCTACACCTTC,CASSQDGGYGYTF
-,TRBJ2-3,TRBV19,TRBD1,TGTGCCAGTAGTGCCTCGACCTACAGGGGAACCAGCACAGATACGCAGTATTTT,CASSASTYRGTSTDTQYF
-,TRBJ2-5,TRBV10-3,TRBD1,TGTGCCATCAGTGAGCGACAGGGAATGGAGACCCAGTACTTC,CAISERQGMETQYF
-,TRBJ2-2,TRBV18,TRBD2,TGTGCCAGCTCACCGTTACTAGCGGCGAACACCGGGGAGCTGTTTTTT,CASSPLLAANTGELFF
-,TRBJ2-1,TRBV12-5,TRBD2,TGTGCTAGTGGTTTGATGAAACTAGCGGGAGTGGGTAATGAGCAGTTCTTC,CASGLMKLAGVGNEQFF
-,TRBJ2-7,TRBV4-2,TRBD2,TGTGCCAGCAGCCACCGGGAGACTAGCGGGGGGGAGCAGTACTTC,CASSHRETSGGEQYF